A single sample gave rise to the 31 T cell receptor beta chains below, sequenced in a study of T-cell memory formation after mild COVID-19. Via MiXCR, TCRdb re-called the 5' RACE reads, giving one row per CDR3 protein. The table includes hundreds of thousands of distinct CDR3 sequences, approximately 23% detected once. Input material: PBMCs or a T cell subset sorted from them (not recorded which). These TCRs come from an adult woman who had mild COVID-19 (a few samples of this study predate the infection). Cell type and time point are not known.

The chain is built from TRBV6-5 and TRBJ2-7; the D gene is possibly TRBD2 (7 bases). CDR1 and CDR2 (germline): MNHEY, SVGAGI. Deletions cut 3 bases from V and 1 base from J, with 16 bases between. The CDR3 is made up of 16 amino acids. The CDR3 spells CASSYPRGPQSYEQYF. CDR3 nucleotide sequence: TGTGCCAGCAGTTATCCGCGGGGGCCGCAGTCCTACGAGCAGTACTTC.

The CDR3: CATSDLGDRGETQYF. The DNA for the CDR3 is TGTGCCACCAGTGATTTAGGGGACAGGGGAGAGACCCAGTACTTC. The gene calls are TRBV24-1 and TRBJ2-5, with 10 bases fitting TRBD1. V dropped 1 base and J dropped 4; count of bases not matched to a gene: 2. CDR1 is KGHDR and CDR2 is SFDVKD in the germline V gene. The CDR3 runs 15 residues.

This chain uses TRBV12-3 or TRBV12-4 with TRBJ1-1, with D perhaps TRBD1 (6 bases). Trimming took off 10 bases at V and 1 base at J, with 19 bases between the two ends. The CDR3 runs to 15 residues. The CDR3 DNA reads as TGTGCCATCTCCCCCCAGGGGCGAGGGAACACTGAAGCTTTCTTT. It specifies CAISPQGRGNTEAFF.

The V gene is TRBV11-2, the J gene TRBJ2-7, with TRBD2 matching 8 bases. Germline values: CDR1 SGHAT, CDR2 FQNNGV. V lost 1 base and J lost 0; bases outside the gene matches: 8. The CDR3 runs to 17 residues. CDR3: CASSLGLAGQSSYEQYF. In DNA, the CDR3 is TGTGCCAGCAGCTTAGGCCTAGCGGGCCAAAGCTCCTACGAGCAGTACTTC.

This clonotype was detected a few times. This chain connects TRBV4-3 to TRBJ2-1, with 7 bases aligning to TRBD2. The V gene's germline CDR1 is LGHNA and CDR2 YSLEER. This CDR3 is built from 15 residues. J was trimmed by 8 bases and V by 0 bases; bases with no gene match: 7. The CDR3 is CASSQEKRDGDEQFF. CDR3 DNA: TGCGCCAGCAGCCAAGAGAAGCGGGATGGCGATGAGCAGTTCTTC.

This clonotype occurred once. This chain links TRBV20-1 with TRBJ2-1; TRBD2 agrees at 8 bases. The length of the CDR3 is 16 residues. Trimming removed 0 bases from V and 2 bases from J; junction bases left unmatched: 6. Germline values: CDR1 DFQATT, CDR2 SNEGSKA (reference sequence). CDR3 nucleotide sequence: TGCAGTGCTAGAGATCTCGGGCGGGAGGCCTACAATGAGCAGTTCTTC. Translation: CSARDLGREAYNEQFF.

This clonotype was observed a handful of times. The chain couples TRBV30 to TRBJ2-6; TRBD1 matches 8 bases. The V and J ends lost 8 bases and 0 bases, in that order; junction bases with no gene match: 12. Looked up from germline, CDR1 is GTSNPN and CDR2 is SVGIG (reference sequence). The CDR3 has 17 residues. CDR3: CALRAGGPFSGANVLTF. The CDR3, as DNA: TGTGCCCTGAGGGCAGGGGGCCCTTTCTCTGGGGCCAACGTCCTGACTTTC.

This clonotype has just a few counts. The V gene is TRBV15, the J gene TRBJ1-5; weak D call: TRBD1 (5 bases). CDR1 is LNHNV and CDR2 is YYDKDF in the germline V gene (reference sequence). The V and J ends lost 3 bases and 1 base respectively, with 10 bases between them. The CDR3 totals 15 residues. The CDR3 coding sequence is TGTGCCACCAGCAGTGACGACAGCAGCAATCAGCCCCAGCATTTT. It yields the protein CATSSDDSSNQPQHF.

The CDR3, as DNA: TGCAGTGCTACCTACAGGGCCTCCTACGAGCAGTACTTC. Its translation: CSATYRASYEQYF. The rearrangement links TRBV20-1 to TRBJ2-7; D is perhaps TRBD1 (6 bases). The germline V gene encodes CDR1 DFQATT and CDR2 SNEGSKA (reference sequence). CDR3 length: 13 amino acids. The germline V and J ends were trimmed by 4 bases and 0 bases, with 10 bases remaining between them.

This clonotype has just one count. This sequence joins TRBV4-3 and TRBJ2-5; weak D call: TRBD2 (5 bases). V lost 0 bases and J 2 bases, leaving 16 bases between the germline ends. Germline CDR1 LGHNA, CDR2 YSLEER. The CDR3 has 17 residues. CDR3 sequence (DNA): TGCGCCAGCAGCCAAGATGAGTTAGCGTCCGCTCAAGAGACCCAGTACTTC. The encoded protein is CASSQDELASAQETQYF.

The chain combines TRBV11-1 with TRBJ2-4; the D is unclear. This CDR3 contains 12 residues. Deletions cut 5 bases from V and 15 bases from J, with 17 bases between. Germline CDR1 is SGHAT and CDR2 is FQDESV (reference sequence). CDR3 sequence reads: CASSPDGQVRYF. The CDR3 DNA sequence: TGTGCCAGCAGCCCCGATGGTCAGGTGCGGTACTTC. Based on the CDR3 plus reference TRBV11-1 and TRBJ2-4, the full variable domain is EAEVAQSPRYKITEKSQAVAFWCDPISGHATLYWYRQILGQGPELLVQFQDESVVDDSQLPKDRFSAERLKGVDSTLKIQPAELGDSAMYLCASSPDGQVRYFGAGTRLSVL.

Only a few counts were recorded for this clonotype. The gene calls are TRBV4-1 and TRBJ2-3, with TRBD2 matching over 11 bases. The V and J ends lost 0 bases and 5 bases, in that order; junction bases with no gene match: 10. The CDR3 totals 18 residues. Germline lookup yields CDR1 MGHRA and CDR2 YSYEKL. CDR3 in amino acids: CASSQEVAGGPIRDTQYF. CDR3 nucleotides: TGCGCCAGCAGCCAAGAGGTAGCGGGGGGGCCTATAAGAGATACGCAGTATTTT.

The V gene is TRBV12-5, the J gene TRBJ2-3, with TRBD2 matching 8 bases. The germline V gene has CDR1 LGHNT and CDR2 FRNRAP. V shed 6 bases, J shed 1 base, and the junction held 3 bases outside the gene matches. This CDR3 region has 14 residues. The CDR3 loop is CASGAGVGTDTQYF. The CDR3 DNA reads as TGTGCTAGTGGAGCGGGAGTGGGCACAGATACGCAGTATTTT.

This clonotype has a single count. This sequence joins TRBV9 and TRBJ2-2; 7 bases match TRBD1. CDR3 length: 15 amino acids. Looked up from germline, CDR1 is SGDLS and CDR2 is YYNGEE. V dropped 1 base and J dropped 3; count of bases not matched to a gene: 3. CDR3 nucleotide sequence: TGTGCCAGCAGCGTACGGCAGGGGGACACCGGGGAGCTGTTTTTT. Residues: CASSVRQGDTGELFF.

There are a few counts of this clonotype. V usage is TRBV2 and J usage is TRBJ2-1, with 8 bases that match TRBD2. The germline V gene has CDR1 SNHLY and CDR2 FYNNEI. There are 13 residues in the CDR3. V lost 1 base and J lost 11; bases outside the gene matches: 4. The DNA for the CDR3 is TGTGCCAGCAGTGAAGTAGCGGGGACCCAGCAGTTCTTC. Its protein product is CASSEVAGTQQFF. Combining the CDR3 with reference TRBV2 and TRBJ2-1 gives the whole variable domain EPEVTQTPSHQVTQMGQEVILRCVPISNHLYFYWYRQILGQKVEFLVSFYNNEISEKSEIFDDQFSVERPDGSNFTLKIRSTKLEDSAMYFCASSEVAGTQQFFGPGTRLTVL.

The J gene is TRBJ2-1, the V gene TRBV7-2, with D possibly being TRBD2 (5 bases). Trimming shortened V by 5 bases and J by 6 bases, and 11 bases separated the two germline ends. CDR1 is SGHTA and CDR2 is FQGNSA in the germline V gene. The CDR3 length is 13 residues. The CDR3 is CASSMRTANEQFF. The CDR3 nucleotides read TGTGCCAGCAGCATGAGGACTGCCAATGAGCAGTTCTTC.

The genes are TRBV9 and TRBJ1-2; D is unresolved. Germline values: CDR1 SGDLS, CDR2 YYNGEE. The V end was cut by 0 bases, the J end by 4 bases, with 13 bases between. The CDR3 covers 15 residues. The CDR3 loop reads CASSVATASSYGYTF. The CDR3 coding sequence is TGTGCCAGCAGCGTAGCTACGGCCTCCTCCTATGGCTACACCTTC.

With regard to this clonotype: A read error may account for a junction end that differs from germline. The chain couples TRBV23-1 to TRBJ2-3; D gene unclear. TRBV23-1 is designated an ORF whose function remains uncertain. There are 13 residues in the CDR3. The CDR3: CASSEGFLDTQYF. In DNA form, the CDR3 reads TGTGCCAGCAGCGAAGGGTTCCTAGATACGCAGTATTTT.

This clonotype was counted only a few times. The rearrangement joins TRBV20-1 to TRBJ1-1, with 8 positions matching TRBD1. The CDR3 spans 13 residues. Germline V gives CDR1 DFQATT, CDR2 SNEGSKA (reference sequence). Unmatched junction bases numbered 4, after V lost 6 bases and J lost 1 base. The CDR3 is CSAPGTGNTEAFF. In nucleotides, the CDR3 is TGCAGTGCCCCCGGGACAGGGAACACTGAAGCTTTCTTT.

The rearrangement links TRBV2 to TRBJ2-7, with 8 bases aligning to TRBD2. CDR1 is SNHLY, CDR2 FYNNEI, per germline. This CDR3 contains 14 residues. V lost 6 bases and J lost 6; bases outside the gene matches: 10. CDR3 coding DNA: TGTGCCAGCAGGACGACGCGGGGGGCAGGCGAGCAGTACTTC. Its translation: CASRTTRGAGEQYF.

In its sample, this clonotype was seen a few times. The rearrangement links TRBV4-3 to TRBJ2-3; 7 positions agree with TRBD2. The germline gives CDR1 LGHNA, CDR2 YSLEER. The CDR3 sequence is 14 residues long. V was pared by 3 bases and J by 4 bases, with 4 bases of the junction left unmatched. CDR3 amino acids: CASSQRELSDTQYF. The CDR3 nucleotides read TGCGCCAGCAGCCAGCGGGAGCTATCAGATACGCAGTATTTT.

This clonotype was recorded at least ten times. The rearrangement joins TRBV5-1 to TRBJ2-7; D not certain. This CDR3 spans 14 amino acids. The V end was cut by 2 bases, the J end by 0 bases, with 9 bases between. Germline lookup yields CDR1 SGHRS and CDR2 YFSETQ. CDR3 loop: CASSFGQSSYEQYF. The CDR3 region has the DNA TGCGCCAGCAGCTTTGGGCAGAGCTCCTACGAGCAGTACTTC. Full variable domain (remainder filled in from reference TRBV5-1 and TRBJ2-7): KAGVTQTPRYLIKTRGQQVTLSCSPISGHRSVSWYQQTPGQGLQFLFEYFSETQRNKGNFPGRFSGRQFSNSRSEMNVSTLELGDSALYLCASSFGQSSYEQYFGPGTRLTVT.

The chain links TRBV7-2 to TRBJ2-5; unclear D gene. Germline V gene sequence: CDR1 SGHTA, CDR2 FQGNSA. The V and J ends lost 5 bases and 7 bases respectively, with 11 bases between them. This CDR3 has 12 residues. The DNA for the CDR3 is TGTGCCAGCAGCCGAATCTTGGGGACCCAGTACTTC. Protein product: CASSRILGTQYF.

The CDR3 loop reads CASSPGRLILATNEKLFF. The CDR3 coding sequence is TGTGCCAGCAGCCCCGGTCGGCTTATCCTTGCAACTAATGAAAAACTGTTTTTT. This sequence joins TRBV6-5 and TRBJ1-4; D unclear. Per germline, CDR1 MNHEY and CDR2 SVGAGI. Trimming took 6 bases from V and 0 from J, leaving 20 bases between them. The CDR3 is made up of 18 amino acids.

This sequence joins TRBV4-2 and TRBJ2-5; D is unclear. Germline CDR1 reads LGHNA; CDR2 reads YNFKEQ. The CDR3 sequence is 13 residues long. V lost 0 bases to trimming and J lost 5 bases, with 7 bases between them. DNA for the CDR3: TGTGCCAGCAGCCAAGATCAGATGGAGACCCAGTACTTC. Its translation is CASSQDQMETQYF.

The CDR3 sequence is CASSLRDRAHNEQFF. The DNA for the CDR3 is TGTGCCAGCAGCCTCCGGGACAGGGCCCACAATGAGCAGTTCTTC. The chain employs TRBV11-2 and TRBJ2-1, with 9 bases matching TRBD1. Germline V gene data show CDR1 as SGHAT and CDR2 as FQNNGV. CDR3 size: 15 residues. The V and J ends lost 5 bases and 5 bases, in that order; junction bases with no gene match: 7. The variable domain in full, completed from reference TRBV11-2 and TRBJ2-1, reads EAGVAQSPRYKIIEKRQSVAFWCNPISGHATLYWYQQILGQGPKLLIQFQNNGVVDDSQLPKDRFSAERLKGVDSTLKIQPAKLEDSAVYLCASSLRDRAHNEQFFGPGTRLTVL.

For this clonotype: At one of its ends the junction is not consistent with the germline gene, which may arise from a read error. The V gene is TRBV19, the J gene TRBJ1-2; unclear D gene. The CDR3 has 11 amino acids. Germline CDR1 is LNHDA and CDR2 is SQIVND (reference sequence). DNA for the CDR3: TGTGCCAGTAGTTCGGTTCTCGGGTGGGCCTTC. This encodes CASSSVLGWAF.

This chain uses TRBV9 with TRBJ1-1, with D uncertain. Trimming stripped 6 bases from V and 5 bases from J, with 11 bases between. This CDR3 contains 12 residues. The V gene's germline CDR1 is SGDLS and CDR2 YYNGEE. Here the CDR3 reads CASTPVWTEAFF. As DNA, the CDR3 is TGTGCCAGCACCCCGGTTTGGACTGAAGCTTTCTTT.

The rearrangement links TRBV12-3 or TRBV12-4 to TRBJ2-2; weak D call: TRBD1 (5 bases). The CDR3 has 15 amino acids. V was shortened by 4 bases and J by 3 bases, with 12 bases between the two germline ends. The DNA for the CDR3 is TGTGCCAGCAGTTCCCGGACATGGCACACCGGGGAGCTGTTTTTT. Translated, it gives CASSSRTWHTGELFF.

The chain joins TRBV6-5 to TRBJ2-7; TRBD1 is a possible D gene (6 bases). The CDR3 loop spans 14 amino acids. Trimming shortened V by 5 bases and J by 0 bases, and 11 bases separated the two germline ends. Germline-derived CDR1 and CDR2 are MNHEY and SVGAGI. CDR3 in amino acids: CASSEDRISYEQYF. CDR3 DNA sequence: TGTGCCAGCAGTGAAGACAGGATCTCCTACGAGCAGTACTTC.

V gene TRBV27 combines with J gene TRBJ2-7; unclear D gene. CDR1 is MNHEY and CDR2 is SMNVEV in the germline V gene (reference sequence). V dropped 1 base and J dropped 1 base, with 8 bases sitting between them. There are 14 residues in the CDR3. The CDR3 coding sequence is TGTGCCAGCAGTTTATACAGTCAATCCTACGAGCAGTACTTC. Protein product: CASSLYSQSYEQYF.